This entry features one TCR beta chain sequence. As yet, its antigen is unknown. This entry belongs to a study of neoadjuvant anti-PD-1 for oral cavity cancer. Study details: Non-progressing patients received a fourth nivolumab dose near day 43, then surgery on days 50-56.

Germline loops: CDR1 SEHNR, CDR2 FQNEAQ (reference sequence). The CDR3 is 14 residues long. Trimming removed 5 bases at V and 8 bases at J, with 15 bases between. The data were produced by immunoSEQ multiplex PCR, yet TCRdb's version contains in-frame clones alone and is incomplete. The sample includes 55,000 to 80,000 clones, more than 70% of them seen just once. The study's findings and limits: Higher pretreatment blood Treg/Th17 ratios correlated with higher pretreatment blood and lower post-treatment tumor TCRbeta clonality.

Sequences were derived from PBMCs, sampled before nivolumab (anti-PD-1) treatment. This TCR came from a person between 40 and 79 years old with oral cavity squamous cell carcinoma. The chain couples TRBV7-9 to TRBJ1-4; D is ambiguous. In nucleotides, the CDR3 is TGTGCCAGCAGCCCAGCACTATTCGGAGAAAAACTGTTTTTT. Its protein is CASSPALFGEKLFF.